This T cell receptor (beta chain) is drawn from a study of T-cell memory formation after mild COVID-19. The CDR3 consists of 18 residues. Trimming stripped 8 bases from V and 0 bases from J, with 22 bases between. TCRdb called the 5' RACE reads again in MiXCR, with one record for every CDR3 protein. The table has about 400,000 distinct CDR3 sequences, approximately 14% seen once. This clonotype was detected only a few times. Its target is not known. Findings and caveats of the study: Clones contracting day 15 to 85 were balanced CD4/CD8; later expanders leaned CD4+.

Sequencing used PBMCs or a T cell subset sorted from them (not recorded which). This TCR derives from a man younger than 30 who had mild COVID-19 (a few samples of this study predate the infection). Cell type and time point are not known. The chain has TRBV12-3 or TRBV12-4 and TRBJ2-2; D is tentatively TRBD1 or TRBD2 (7 bases each). The CDR3 loop reads CASGGGRGGPTNTGELFF. In nucleotides, the CDR3 is TGTGCCAGCGGTGGGGGCAGGGGGGGACCAACGAACACCGGGGAGCTGTTTTTT.